These 6 T cell receptor beta chains were all obtained from the same sample, sequenced in a study of cytomegalovirus exposure and HLA in healthy donors. In the PCR, 60 Vbeta and 13 Jbeta primers were used. The data were produced by immunoSEQ multiplex PCR, yet TCRdb's version contains in-frame clones alone and is incomplete. The table records 100,000 to 120,000 clones, around 86% of them present only once. Sequences were obtained from PBMCs. The receptors were sampled from a man aged 35-49 years in good health and CMV-seronegative.

This clone occurred once. CDR3 sequence reads: CASSVGGGTDTQYF. The CDR3 DNA sequence: TGTGCCAGCTCCGTGGGCGGGGGCACAGATACGCAGTATTTT. The rearrangement uses TRBV7-6 and TRBJ2-3; D possibly corresponds to TRBD2 (6 bases). Germline V gene sequence: CDR1 SGHVS, CDR2 FNYEAQ. This CDR3 spans 14 amino acids. Trimming left V 8 bases short and J 1 base short, with 13 bases between.

The chain is built from TRBV28 and TRBJ1-1; 7 nucleotides line up with TRBD1. V was clipped by 2 bases and J by 3 bases; unmatched bases: 3. The germline gives CDR1 MDHEN, CDR2 SYDVKM. The CDR3 spans 14 residues. The CDR3 coding sequence is TGTGCCAGCAGTTTACTGGGACAGCACACTGAAGCTTTCTTT. The encoded protein is CASSLLGQHTEAFF.

CDR3 region: CASSSGQGGTGELFF. CDR3 nucleotide sequence: TGCGCCAGCAGCTCGGGACAGGGGGGCACCGGGGAGCTGTTTTTT. The chain is built from TRBV5-1 and TRBJ2-2; 11 nucleotides line up with TRBD1. The germline V gene encodes CDR1 SGHRS and CDR2 YFSETQ. This CDR3 is 15 amino acids long. V was pared by 3 bases and J by 4 bases, with 2 bases of the junction left unmatched.

DNA of the CDR3: TGTGCCAGCAGCAGCAGGACAGGGGAGGAGAACACCGGGGAGCTGTTTTTT. Its protein is CASSSRTGEENTGELFF. V and J are TRBV7-9 and TRBJ2-2, with 9 bases identical to TRBD1. Trimming took 5 bases from V and 1 from J; bases not matched to a gene: 8. The CDR3 consists of 17 residues. Germline values: CDR1 SEHNR, CDR2 FQNEAQ (reference sequence). Full variable domain (missing parts from reference TRBV7-9 and TRBJ2-2): DTGVSQNPRHKITKRGQNVTFRCDPISEHNRLYWYRQTLGQGPEFLTYFQNEAQLEKSRLLSDRFSAERPKGSFSTLEIQRTEQGDSAMYLCASSSRTGEENTGELFFGEGSRLTVL.

V is TRBV5-6 and J is TRBJ1-1; no clear D. Germline values: CDR1 SGHDT, CDR2 YYEEEE. V shed 0 bases and J shed 7 bases, with 7 bases lying between them. CDR3 size: 12 residues. The CDR3 DNA is TGTGCCAGCAGCTTGGAGCGGTTTGAAGCTTTCTTT. Translating gives CASSLERFEAFF. The variable domain in full, completed from reference TRBV5-6 and TRBJ1-1, reads DAGVTQSPTHLIKTRGQQVTLRCSPKSGHDTVSWYQQALGQGPQFIFQYYEEEERQRGNFPDRFSGHQFPNYSSELNVNALLLGDSALYLCASSLERFEAFFGQGTRLTVV.

This chain joins TRBV2 and TRBJ2-7; the D gene is possibly TRBD2 (6 bases). Trimming shortened V by 6 bases and J by 3 bases, and 18 bases separated the two germline ends. The length of the CDR3 is 15 residues. The germline V gene has CDR1 SNHLY and CDR2 FYNNEI. The CDR3 DNA follows: TGTGCCAGCAGGGAGGGGTCATTAGCGTACTACGAGCAGTACTTC. It yields the protein CASREGSLAYYEQYF.